The 26 T cell receptor beta chains given below trace back to one sample, sequenced in a study of T cells in Graves' hyperthyroidism and ophthalmopathy. RNA transcripts gave rise to amplified TCR beta CDR3 regions. The primer set for the first-round RT-PCR of the TCR CDR3 was HTBI. MiXCR was run by TCRdb on the multiplex PCR reads, yielding one entry per CDR3 protein. Of fewer than 700,000 distinct CDR3 sequences listed, roughly 18% are singletons. The sequenced sample consisted of blood. The receptors stem from a woman younger than 35 with Graves' ophthalmopathy.

J is TRBJ2-7 and V is TRBV14; 10 bases line up with TRBD1. The CDR3 totals 15 residues. V dropped 3 bases and J dropped 4; count of bases not matched to a gene: 6. Germline lookup yields CDR1 SGHDN and CDR2 FVKESK. The CDR3 DNA reads TGTGCCAGCAGCCAGGCGGACAGGGGGTATTACGAGCAGTACTTC. This gives the protein CASSQADRGYYEQYF.

This clonotype was seen only a few times. This chain uses TRBV27 with TRBJ2-3; no clear D. The germline CDR1 and CDR2 sequences are MNHEY and SMNVEV (reference sequence). Between the trimmed V and J ends, which lost 1 base and 0 bases, there was a span of 5 bases. There are 14 residues in the CDR3. DNA for the CDR3: TGTGCCAGCAGTTTATTCTCTAGCACAGATACGCAGTATTTT. Translated, it gives CASSLFSSTDTQYF.

Only a few counts were recorded for this clonotype. The chain combines TRBV29-1 with TRBJ2-1, with D unclear. V gave up 4 bases and J gave up 7 bases, with 23 bases separating them. This CDR3 has 16 residues. In germline, CDR1 is SQVTM, CDR2 ANQGSEA. This CDR3 reads CSVGRFKSNPGNEQFF. The CDR3 DNA is TGCAGCGTTGGACGGTTCAAATCGAACCCAGGAAATGAGCAGTTCTTC.

This chain uses TRBV27 with TRBJ1-5; 7 nucleotides agree with TRBD1. This CDR3 region has 19 residues. Germline CDR1 and CDR2: MNHEY and SMNVEV (reference sequence). The V and J ends lost 2 bases and 0 bases, in that order; junction bases with no gene match: 13. CDR3 DNA sequence: TGTGCCAGCAGTTTAGTTGGGCCAGGGGGGGCTTATAGCAATCAGCCCCAGCATTTT. Residues: CASSLVGPGGAYSNQPQHF.

This clonotype was detected ten times or more. Written as DNA, the CDR3 is TGTGCCAGCAGAAGGACAGGGAGGACCACAGATACGCAGTATTTT. It is translated as CASRRTGRTTDTQYF. V usage is TRBV2 and J usage is TRBJ2-3, with TRBD1 identical over 8 bases. The CDR3 sequence is 15 residues long. J was trimmed by 2 bases and V by 6 bases; bases with no gene match: 7. Germline assignment: CDR1 SNHLY and CDR2 FYNNEI.

This clonotype showed up many times. The rearrangement uses TRBV11-2 and TRBJ1-1, with unresolved D. The CDR3 is 13 amino acids. The germline CDR1 and CDR2 sequences are SGHAT and FQNNGV. The germline V and J ends were trimmed by 3 bases and 3 bases, with 8 bases remaining between them. Here the CDR3 DNA reads TGTGCCAGCAGCTTTAAGGGCGACACTGAAGCTTTCTTT. Its translation is CASSFKGDTEAFF.

This clonotype was seen more than once but under ten times. This chain uses TRBV15 with TRBJ2-2; D is uncertain. The CDR3 is 13 amino acids. Germline assignment: CDR1 LNHNV and CDR2 YYDKDF (reference sequence). The V gene lost 2 bases and the J gene lost 2 bases, with 3 bases spanning the gap. This chain's CDR3 is CATSRTNTGELFF. In DNA form, the CDR3 reads TGTGCCACCAGCAGAACAAACACCGGGGAGCTGTTTTTT.

This clonotype was seen a handful of times. V and J are TRBV6-2 or TRBV6-3 and TRBJ2-1, with TRBD2 matching over 14 bases. CDR1 is MNHEY and CDR2 is SVGEGT in the germline V gene. The CDR3 has 19 amino acids. J lost 7 bases, V lost 2 bases, and 13 bases had no gene match. This CDR3 is CASSYIKGLAGASINEQFF. CDR3 DNA sequence: TGTGCCAGCAGTTACATTAAGGGACTAGCGGGAGCTTCGATTAATGAGCAGTTCTTC.

This clonotype was counted many times. The rearrangement uses TRBV12-3 or TRBV12-4 and TRBJ1-1; TRBD1 is a possible D gene (5 bases). The V and J ends lost 2 bases and 5 bases respectively, with 9 bases between them. The CDR3 extends over 13 amino acids. The CDR3 nucleotides are TGTGCCAGCAGTTTAATCGGACAAACTGAAGCTTTCTTT. Its protein is CASSLIGQTEAFF.

There are many counts of this clonotype. The chain employs TRBV29-1 and TRBJ2-7; 7 bases fit TRBD1. With V trimmed by 6 bases and J by 3 bases, 11 bases remained unmatched. Germline values: CDR1 SQVTM, CDR2 ANQGSEA. The CDR3 runs 14 residues. Here the CDR3 DNA reads TGCAGCGTGGCATCTGACAGGGAGCACTACGAGCAGTACTTC. Protein: CSVASDREHYEQYF.

Many counts were recorded for this clonotype. The chain has TRBV12-3 or TRBV12-4 and TRBJ1-2, with a tentative D call TRBD1 (5 bases). Trimming took 5 bases from V and 1 from J, leaving 8 bases between them. The CDR3 covers 13 residues. CDR3 sequence: CASSGDLNYGYTF. The CDR3, as DNA: TGTGCCAGCAGTGGGGACCTTAACTATGGCTACACCTTC.

This clonotype was counted only a few times. This rearrangement joins TRBV6-2 or TRBV6-3 to TRBJ1-1; D not certain. V was cut by 0 bases and J by 3 bases, with 11 bases left in between. The CDR3 contains 15 residues. The germline V gene has CDR1 MNHEY and CDR2 SVGEGT. The CDR3, as DNA: TGTGCCAGCAGTTACTCTTTAGGCGGGGACACTGAAGCTTTCTTT. Protein: CASSYSLGGDTEAFF.

The chain joins TRBV30 to TRBJ1-5; D possibly corresponds to TRBD1 (5 bases). Germline-derived CDR1 and CDR2 are GTSNPN and SVGIG (reference sequence). The ends were cut back, 3 bases at V and 7 bases at J, with 16 bases in the middle. The CDR3 loop spans 14 amino acids. Here the CDR3 reads CAWSRQPLGQPQHF. The CDR3 DNA reads TGTGCCTGGAGCCGACAGCCCTTAGGCCAGCCCCAGCATTTT.

This clonotype was counted many times. This chain uses TRBV20-1 with TRBJ1-5; no definite D call. CDR3 size: 16 residues. Trimming left V 6 bases short and J 0 bases short, with 18 bases between. Per germline, CDR1 DFQATT and CDR2 SNEGSKA (reference sequence). CDR3 bases: TGCAGTGCCCAACCCAACGTTGAAATTAGCAATCAGCCCCAGCATTTT. This translates into CSAQPNVEISNQPQHF.

Concerning this clonotype itself: A read error may be the cause here, since a much bigger clone is one base away. The V call is TRBV30, the J call TRBJ2-7; D is uncertain. The CDR3 runs to 12 residues. Germline loops: CDR1 GTSNPN, CDR2 SVGIG (reference sequence). The CDR3 region has the DNA TGTGCCGGATGGGTTGGTTCCTACGGGCAGTACTTC. Translation: CAGWVGSYGQYF.

This clonotype was detected many times. The chain uses TRBV28 and TRBJ1-3; 7 nucleotides agree with TRBD1. Germline V gene data show CDR1 as MDHEN and CDR2 as SYDVKM. The CDR3 sequence is 16 residues long. After removal of 5 bases from V and 4 bases from J, the junction contained 11 bases not matched to a gene. The CDR3 region is CASSPYRGLTGNTIYF. The CDR3 coding sequence is TGTGCCAGCAGTCCTTACAGGGGTTTAACCGGAAACACCATATATTTT. Looking up the rest from reference TRBV28 and TRBJ1-3 gives the full variable domain: DVKVTQSSRYLVKRTGEKVFLECVQDMDHENMFWYRQDPGLGLRLIYFSYDVKMKEKGDIPEGYSVSREKKERFSLILESASTNQTSMYLCASSPYRGLTGNTIYFGEGSWLTVV.

The V and J genes are TRBV27 and TRBJ2-3, with D possibly being TRBD2 (6 bases). The germline V and J ends were trimmed by 5 bases and 4 bases, with 19 bases remaining between them. CDR3 length: 16 residues. Germline V gene data show CDR1 as MNHEY and CDR2 as SMNVEV (reference sequence). CDR3 nucleotides: TGTGCCAGCAGTCCCTCCCGGATGGACTACCCAGATACGCAGTATTTT. Residues: CASSPSRMDYPDTQYF.

At least ten counts were recorded for this clonotype. The rearrangement uses TRBV30 and TRBJ2-3; 11 positions agree with TRBD2. The V and J ends lost 2 bases and 4 bases, in that order; junction bases with no gene match: 5. The CDR3 extends over 15 amino acids. Germline V gene lookup returns CDR1 GTSNPN and CDR2 SVGIG (reference sequence). In nucleotides, the CDR3 is TGTGCCTGGAGTCCTAGCGGGAGGAGGTCAGATACGCAGTATTTT. Translation: CAWSPSGRRSDTQYF.

This clonotype was counted between two and nine times. The gene calls are TRBV7-2 and TRBJ1-2; TRBD1 matches 7 bases. V gave up 5 bases and J gave up 4 bases; unmatched junction bases: 7. This CDR3 region has 14 residues. Germline CDR1 is SGHTA and CDR2 is FQGNSA. DNA of the CDR3: TGTGCCAGCAGCCGTGACAGGGTAACCTATGGCTACACCTTC. Protein: CASSRDRVTYGYTF.

There are a few counts of this clonotype. This chain uses TRBV5-1 with TRBJ2-4; the match to TRBD2 covers 11 bases. Germline V gives CDR1 SGHRS, CDR2 YFSETQ. This CDR3 spans 17 amino acids. Trimming at V came to 7 bases and at J to 1 base, leaving 10 bases not matched to a gene. The chain's CDR3 is CASQPGLAAQAKNIQYF. CDR3 DNA: TGCGCCAGCCAGCCGGGACTAGCGGCACAGGCCAAAAACATTCAGTACTTC.

This clonotype has ten or more counts. In DNA form, the CDR3 reads TGTGCCAGCAGCTTAGGGGCCTGGACAGGGACGGGCGAGCAGTACTTC. Amino acid sequence: CASSLGAWTGTGEQYF. The chain recombines TRBV13 with TRBJ2-7, with 8 bases identical to TRBD1. The CDR3 loop spans 16 amino acids. The V gene's germline CDR1 is PRHDT and CDR2 FYEKMQ (reference sequence). With 0 bases clipped from V and 6 bases from J, the junction kept 10 bases outside the gene matches. The whole variable domain, filled in from reference TRBV13 and TRBJ2-7, reads AAGVIQSPRHLIKEKRETATLKCYPIPRHDTVYWYQQGPGQDPQFLISFYEKMQSDKGSIPDRFSAQQFSDYHSELNMSSLELGDSALYFCASSLGAWTGTGEQYFGPGTRLTVT.

This clonotype was recorded a few times. The rearrangement joins TRBV6-1 to TRBJ1-2; D is undetermined. The germline V gene encodes CDR1 MNHNS and CDR2 SASEGT. V shed 8 bases and J shed 7 bases, with 14 bases lying between them. The CDR3 contains 12 residues. CDR3 DNA sequence: TGTGCCAGCGCCGGGCCTCCTGGTGGCTACACCTTC. It yields the protein CASAGPPGGYTF.

As regards this clonotype: A much larger clone differs from this one at a single base, so this may be a read error. The chain couples TRBV28 to TRBJ2-3; TRBD1 aligns across 8 bases. With 6 bases clipped from V and 4 bases from J, the junction kept 3 bases outside the gene matches. The CDR3 runs 13 residues. Per the germline V gene, CDR1 is MDHEN and CDR2 is SYDVKM. CDR3: CASSPGGADTQYF. The CDR3 coding sequence is TGTGCCAGCAGCCCAGGGGGCGCAGATACGCAGTATTTT.

This clonotype showed up many times. This chain uses TRBV30 with TRBJ1-1; no firm D call. V was shortened by 7 bases and J by 2 bases, with 14 bases between the two germline ends. CDR1 is GTSNPN and CDR2 is SVGIG in the germline V gene (reference sequence). CDR3 size: 13 residues. The CDR3, as DNA: TGTGCCTTCCTAAGGAGTTACAACACTGAAGCTTTCTTT. As protein: CAFLRSYNTEAFF.

This clonotype appeared many times. V is TRBV2 and J is TRBJ1-2; D not certain. V was trimmed by 4 bases and J by 2 bases, leaving 5 bases between them. Germline values: CDR1 SNHLY, CDR2 FYNNEI. CDR3 size: 12 residues. DNA for the CDR3: TGTGCCAGCAGTGTCGACAACTATGGCTACACCTTC. Encoded protein: CASSVDNYGYTF. Full variable domain (outside the CDR3, taken from reference TRBV2 and TRBJ1-2): EPEVTQTPSHQVTQMGQEVILRCVPISNHLYFYWYRQILGQKVEFLVSFYNNEISEKSEIFDDQFSVERPDGSNFTLKIRSTKLEDSAMYFCASSVDNYGYTFGSGTRLTVV.

The chain joins TRBV19 to TRBJ2-3; D not certain. The V gene's germline CDR1 is LNHDA and CDR2 SQIVND (reference sequence). The length of the CDR3 is 16 residues. The V and J ends lost 4 bases and 3 bases respectively, with 17 bases between them. This CDR3 reads CASSTPGRTPTDTQYF. The CDR3 DNA follows: TGTGCCAGTAGTACCCCCGGCCGGACCCCGACAGATACGCAGTATTTT.